A selection of T cell receptor beta chains follows, all from one sample in a study of shared clonotypes between healthy human individuals. Generated by immunoSEQ multiplex PCR, the TCRdb table keeps only in-frame clones and is missing some. The table has about 680,000 clones, approximately 90% seen once; the top ten hold 24%. Sequencing was done on a sample of naive CD8+ T cells sorted from blood. The receptors originated from a man aged 30-40 years in good health. Both conserved end residues are trimmed from each CDR3.

V: TRBV27
length: 7
J: TRBJ2-7
CDR3: ATWYEQY

V: TRBV4-1
length: 9
J: TRBJ2-7
CDR3: ASSHKREQY

V: TRBV5-1
length: 12
J: TRBJ2-7
CDR3: ASSLRTGGYEQY

V: TRBV7-9
length: 13
J: TRBJ2-1
CDR3: ASSLEGESYNEQF

V: TRBV11-2
length: 10
J: TRBJ2-3
CDR3: ASRHGRDTQY

V: TRBV2
length: 15
J: TRBJ2-1
CDR3: ASSGLAGVGSYNEQF

V: TRBV9
length: 11
J: TRBJ1-4
CDR3: ASSASTGGGLF

V: TRBV13
length: 12
J: TRBJ1-2
CDR3: ASSLGKGPYGYT

V: TRBV9
length: 13
J: TRBJ1-3
CDR3: ASSPGQTSGNTIY

V: TRBV19
length: 14
J: TRBJ2-3
CDR3: ASSTPPGQGADTQY

V: TRBV7-9
length: 11
J: TRBJ1-1
CDR3: ASSRDFGTEAF

V: TRBV27
length: 12
J: TRBJ2-5
CDR3: ASSLLGGGETQY

V: TRBV10-2
length: 13
J: TRBJ1-1
CDR3: ASSDGQGWWTEAF

V: TRBV27
length: 13
J: TRBJ2-6
CDR3: ASSSHLSGANVLT

V: TRBV15
length: 12
J: TRBJ2-1
CDR3: ATSPRVSDNEQF

V: TRBV27
length: 16
J: TRBJ2-7
CDR3: ASSLEAPPGGLTYEQY

V: TRBV27
length: 14
J: TRBJ2-5
CDR3: ASSLLLAGGRETQY

V: TRBV7-7
length: 13
J: TRBJ1-4
CDR3: ASSLGWGGNEKLF

V: TRBV10-3
length: 12
J: TRBJ1-2
CDR3: AISELGVDYGYT

V: TRBV27
length: 12
J: TRBJ1-1
CDR3: ASSAGTENTEAF

V: TRBV28
length: 13
J: TRBJ2-5
CDR3: ASSLLAGDEETQY

V: TRBV7-3
length: 11
J: TRBJ2-3
CDR3: ASSLKSTDTQY

V: TRBV28
length: 14
J: TRBJ2-7
CDR3: ASTHLRQGAGYEQY

V: TRBV5-4
length: 13
J: TRBJ1-2
CDR3: ASSFRDRVNYGYT

V: TRBV29-1
length: 12
J: TRBJ2-7
CDR3: SVGSGRDSYEQY

V: TRBV5-6
length: 13
J: TRBJ2-5
CDR3: ASSPRDITGKTQY

V: TRBV4-3
length: 12
J: TRBJ2-1
CDR3: ASSQDLGDDEQF